The 9 T cell receptor beta chains reported below all come from one sample, sequenced in a study of blood T cell repertoires in COVID-19. Some clones are missing from TCRdb's copy, which holds only in-frame ones; the method was immunoSEQ multiplex PCR. Seen here are 110,000 to 150,000 clones, around 91% observed once, and the top ten hold approximately 2.8%. The sequencing sample was made of peripheral blood. These receptors came from a woman aged 60-70 years with active COVID-19.

The genes are TRBV5-1 and TRBJ1-1; no clear D. CDR1 and CDR2 from the germline V gene are SGHRS and YFSETQ. The CDR3 loop spans 14 amino acids. Trimming cost V 0 bases and J 0 bases, with 6 bases left between them. CDR3 nucleotide sequence: TGCGCCAGCAGCTTGGGCGGGCTGAACACTGAAGCTTTCTTT. Its translation is CASSLGGLNTEAFF.

The chain joins TRBV28 to TRBJ1-4; maybe TRBD1 (5 bases). The germline V and J ends were trimmed by 2 bases and 6 bases, with 13 bases remaining between them. Germline V gives CDR1 MDHEN, CDR2 SYDVKM. The CDR3 is made up of 15 amino acids. The CDR3 region has the DNA TGTGCCAGCAGTTTAGCAGGGCTTTCACATGAAAAACTGTTTTTT. This codes for CASSLAGLSHEKLFF.

The rearrangement links TRBV19 to TRBJ2-1; 10 bases align to TRBD2. CDR1 and CDR2 (germline): LNHDA, SQIVND (reference sequence). Losses at the gene ends were 3 bases for V and 8 bases for J; bases not matched to a gene: 13. The CDR3 totals 17 residues. The CDR3 loop is CASSIRGLSGRYYEQFF. The CDR3 bases are TGTGCCAGTAGTATTAGGGGACTTAGCGGGAGGTACTATGAGCAGTTCTTC.

The genes are TRBV29-1 and TRBJ1-1; 7 bases agree with TRBD1. Germline-derived CDR1 and CDR2 are SQVTM and ANQGSEA. The V segment lost 6 bases and the J segment 3 bases; nucleotides outside the gene matches: 4. The CDR3 totals 12 residues. CDR3: CSVYTGDTEAFF. Written as DNA, the CDR3 is TGCAGCGTCTACACAGGGGACACTGAAGCTTTCTTT.

In this sample, this clone turned up a few times. The chain employs TRBV7-8 and TRBJ1-5; TRBD1 agrees at 9 bases. V lost 0 bases, J lost 7 bases, and 4 bases stayed unmatched. The CDR3 totals 15 residues. Germline loops: CDR1 SGHVS, CDR2 FQNEAQ. The chain's CDR3 is CASSLATGGWQPQHF. The CDR3 bases are TGTGCCAGCAGCTTAGCAACAGGGGGCTGGCAGCCCCAGCATTTT.

The genes are TRBV27 and TRBJ2-1; 8 bases line up with TRBD2. Germline V lookup: CDR1 MNHEY, CDR2 SMNVEV (reference sequence). With V trimmed by 4 bases and J by 1 base, 0 bases remained unmatched. This CDR3 has 14 amino acids. The CDR3 sequence is CASSSSGSYNEQFF. The DNA of the CDR3 is TGTGCCAGCAGTTCTAGCGGGTCCTACAATGAGCAGTTCTTC.

The chain is built from TRBV28 and TRBJ2-1, with 16 bases fitting TRBD2. V dropped 7 bases and J dropped 7; count of bases not matched to a gene: 7. The germline V gene has CDR1 MDHEN and CDR2 SYDVKM. CDR3 length: 16 amino acids. The CDR3 DNA sequence: TGTGCCAGCACCGAATCGGGACTAGCGGGAGGGAATGAGCAGTTCTTC. Residues: CASTESGLAGGNEQFF.

The chain joins TRBV6-4 to TRBJ2-1; 7 nucleotides match TRBD1. V shed 6 bases and J 4 bases; nucleotides not matched to a gene: 3. Germline CDR1 and CDR2: MRHNA and SNTAGT. The CDR3 loop spans 13 amino acids. The chain's CDR3 is CASRRGQYNEQFF. As DNA, the CDR3 is TGTGCCAGCAGGAGGGGACAGTACAATGAGCAGTTCTTC.

The chain is built from TRBV6-6 and TRBJ1-2, with D possibly matching TRBD1 (6 bases). Trimming pared 6 bases from V and 4 bases from J, leaving 12 bases between. Germline values: CDR1 MNHNY, CDR2 SVGAGI (reference sequence). There are 13 residues in the CDR3. The CDR3 DNA is TGTGCCAGCAGCTCCGGACAGATCTATGGCTACACCTTC. This codes for CASSSGQIYGYTF.